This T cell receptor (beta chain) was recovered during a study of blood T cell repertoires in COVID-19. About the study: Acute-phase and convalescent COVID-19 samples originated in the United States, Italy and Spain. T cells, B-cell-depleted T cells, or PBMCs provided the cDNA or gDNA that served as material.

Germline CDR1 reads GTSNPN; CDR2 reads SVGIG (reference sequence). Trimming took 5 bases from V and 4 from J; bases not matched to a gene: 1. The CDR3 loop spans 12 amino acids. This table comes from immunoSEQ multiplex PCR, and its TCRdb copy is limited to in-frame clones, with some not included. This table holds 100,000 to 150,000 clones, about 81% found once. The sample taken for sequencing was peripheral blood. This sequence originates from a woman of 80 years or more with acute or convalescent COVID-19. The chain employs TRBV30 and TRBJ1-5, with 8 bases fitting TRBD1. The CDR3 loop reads CAWDRGNQPQHF. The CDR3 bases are TGTGCCTGGGACAGGGGAAATCAGCCCCAGCATTTT.